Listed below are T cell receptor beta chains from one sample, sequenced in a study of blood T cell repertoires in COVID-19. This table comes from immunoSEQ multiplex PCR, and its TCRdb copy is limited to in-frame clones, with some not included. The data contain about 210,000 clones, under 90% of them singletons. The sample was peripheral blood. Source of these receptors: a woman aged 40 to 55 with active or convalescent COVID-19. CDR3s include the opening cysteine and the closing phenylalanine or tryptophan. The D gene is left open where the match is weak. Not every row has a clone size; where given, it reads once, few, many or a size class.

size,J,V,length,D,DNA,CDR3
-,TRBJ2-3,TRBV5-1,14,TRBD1,TGCGCCAGCAGCGCGGACAGGGTTGTAGATACGCAGTATTTT,CASSADRVVDTQYF
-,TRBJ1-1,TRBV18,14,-,TGTGCCAGCTCACCGGGTGGGGCGGACACTGAAGCTTTCTTT,CASSPGGADTEAFF
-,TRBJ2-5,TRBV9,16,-,TGTGCCAGCAGCCCCCTCGGAGGGATGGGGCAAGAGACCCAGTACTTC,CASSPLGGMGQETQYF
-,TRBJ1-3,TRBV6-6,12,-,TGTGCCAGCAGTTATTCGGTAAACACCATATATTTT,CASSYSVNTIYF
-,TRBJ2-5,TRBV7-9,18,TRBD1,TGTGCCAGCAGCCTCCTCTGGACAGGGTACTCCCCGAGGGAGACCCAGTACTTC,CASSLLWTGYSPRETQYF
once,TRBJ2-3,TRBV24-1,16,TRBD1,TGTGCCACCAGTGACCTGGGACAGGGGGGGGCAGATACGCAGTATTTT,CATSDLGQGGADTQYF
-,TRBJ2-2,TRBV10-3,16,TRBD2,TGTGCCATCAGTGAAACAGCGGGAGCAGACACCGGGGAGCTGTTTTTT,CAISETAGADTGELFF
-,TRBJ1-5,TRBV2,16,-,TGTGCCAGCAGGCGCCCCACGGGTGGTGGCAATCAGCCCCAGCATTTT,CASRRPTGGGNQPQHF
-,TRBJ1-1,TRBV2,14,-,TGTGCCAGCAGTGAATTCAGACAGAACACTGAAGCTTTCTTT,CASSEFRQNTEAFF
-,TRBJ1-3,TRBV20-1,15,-,TGCAGTGCTAGTCTCGCAGGGTCGAGGGGAAACACCATATATTTT,CSASLAGSRGNTIYF
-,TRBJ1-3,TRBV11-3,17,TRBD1,TGTGCCAGCAGCGCCGAACAGGGGTACGGGTCTGGAAACACCATATATTTT,CASSAEQGYGSGNTIYF
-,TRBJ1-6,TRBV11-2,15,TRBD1,TGTGCCAGCAGCTTTAGAACAGGGGTCGGGTCACCCCTCCACTTT,CASSFRTGVGSPLHF
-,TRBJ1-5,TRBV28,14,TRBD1,TGTGCCAGCAGCCCAGACAGGGGGCAACGGCCCCAGCATTTT,CASSPDRGQRPQHF
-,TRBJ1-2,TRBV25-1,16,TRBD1,TGTGCCAGCAGTGCACACCGGGACAGGGGGCGTGATGGCTACACCTTC,CASSAHRDRGRDGYTF
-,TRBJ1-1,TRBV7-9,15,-,TGTGCCAGCAGCTTGGGTCAAGGGGTGCGCGATGAAGCTTTCTTT,CASSLGQGVRDEAFF
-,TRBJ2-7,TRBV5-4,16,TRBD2,TGTGCCAGCAGCTTGGGGGCTAGCGGGAGCGCCTACGAGCAGTACTTC,CASSLGASGSAYEQYF
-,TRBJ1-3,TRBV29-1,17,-,TGCAGCGTTGAAACCGGGTCCCTCGAGGCCTCTGGAAACACCATATATTTT,CSVETGSLEASGNTIYF
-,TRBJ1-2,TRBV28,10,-,TGTGCCAGCAGCGGGGGGGGCTACACCTTC,CASSGGGYTF
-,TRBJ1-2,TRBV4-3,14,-,TGCGCCAGCAGCCAAGACGCCGCTGGGGGGGGCTACACCTTC,CASSQDAAGGGYTF
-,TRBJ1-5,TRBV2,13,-,TGTGCCAGCAGCGGGGGGCAGGGGCAGCCCCAGCATTTT,CASSGGQGQPQHF
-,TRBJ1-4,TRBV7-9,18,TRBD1,TGTGCCAGCAGCCCCCGACGGACAGGGGGGGTAACTAATGAAAAACTGTTTTTT,CASSPRRTGGVTNEKLFF
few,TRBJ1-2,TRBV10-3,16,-,TGTGCCATCAGTGAGGGAGCAGGGGTCTTTGACTATGGCTACACCTTC,CAISEGAGVFDYGYTF
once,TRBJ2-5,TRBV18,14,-,TGTGCCAGCTCACCTGGACAAACCCAAGAGACCCAGTACTTC,CASSPGQTQETQYF
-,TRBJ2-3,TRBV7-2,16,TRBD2,TGTGCCAGCGGCGCGCTCGGGGGGGGGAACACAGATACGCAGTATTTT,CASGALGGGNTDTQYF